This paragraph covers one TCR beta chain sequence. This entry comes from a study of naive and memory T cell subsets. Treatment noted: skin biopsy from PPD injection site in Mantoux-positive individual. Cells were not sorted; total RNA input targeted about 1 to 1,100 ng. Alpha and beta constant region primers primed reverse transcription for blood and skin samples. Ligated cDNA underwent four rounds of PCR with nested alpha and beta constant region primers and SP2. Each CDR3 protein is one row after TCRdb ran MiXCR on the UMI-ligation and nested PCR reads. The sample has fewer than 20,000 distinct CDR3 sequences, roughly 9.8% seen once. This TCR was recovered from an adult in good health. The starting material was skin, obtained from a tuberculin skin test site.

CDR3 coding DNA: TGTGCCAGCAGTTACGGACACGGAGCCTATGGCTACACCTTC. This codes for CASSYGHGAYGYTF. This sequence joins TRBV6-2 or TRBV6-3 and TRBJ1-2; weak D call: TRBD1 (5 bases). Germline CDR1 is MNHEY and CDR2 is SVGEGT. There are 14 residues in the CDR3. Between the trimmed V and J ends, which lost 2 bases and 4 bases, there was a span of 11 bases.